The rows below give T cell receptor beta chains drawn from one sample of a study of cytomegalovirus exposure and HLA in healthy donors. Sequenced by immunoSEQ multiplex PCR; TCRdb stores in-frame clones only, minus some. This repertoire shows 100,000 to 150,000 clones, about three quarters found once; its top ten account for approximately 2%. Sequencing used PBMCs. These receptor sequences come from a female donor in good health and CMV-seropositive. Each CDR3 is given with its conserved first and last residue. A D gene is named only where the DNA matches it firmly. The listing skips clone size in some rows; elsewhere it reads once, few, many or a size class.

CDR3: CASSVEGTGVTDTQYF; DNA: TGTGCCAGCAGCGTAGAAGGAACAGGGGTCACAGATACGCAGTATTTT; size: -; V: TRBV9; D: TRBD1; J: TRBJ2-3
CDR3: CASSYGTGISPLHF; DNA: TGTGCCAGCAGTTACGGGACAGGGATCTCACCCCTCCACTTT; size: -; V: TRBV6-5; D: TRBD1; J: TRBJ1-6
CDR3: CASSPLPGHSEQYF; DNA: TGTGCCAGCTCACCACTACCCGGACACAGTGAGCAGTACTTC; size: once; V: TRBV18; D: -; J: TRBJ2-7
CDR3: CASSFTNPDRGYSNQPQHF; DNA: TGCGCCAGCAGCTTTACTAACCCTGACAGGGGGTATAGCAATCAGCCCCAGCATTTT; size: -; V: TRBV5-1; D: TRBD1; J: TRBJ1-5
CDR3: CASSLGHATNTGELFF; DNA: TGCGCCAGCAGCTTGGGGCACGCCACGAACACCGGGGAGCTGTTTTTT; size: -; V: TRBV5-1; D: -; J: TRBJ2-2
CDR3: CASRLQGTRGYTF; DNA: TGTGCCAGCAGACTACAGGGGACGAGGGGCTACACCTTC; size: few; V: TRBV6-5; D: TRBD1; J: TRBJ1-2
CDR3: CASGQGSKEYGYTF; DNA: TGCGCCAGCGGACAGGGATCGAAGGAGTATGGCTACACCTTC; size: -; V: TRBV5-1; D: TRBD1; J: TRBJ1-2
CDR3: CASSEPFRDRGHVGNQPQHF; DNA: TGTGCCAGCAGTGAACCTTTCCGGGACAGGGGGCATGTCGGCAATCAGCCCCAGCATTTT; size: -; V: TRBV6-1; D: TRBD1; J: TRBJ1-5
CDR3: CASSVGTGRTEAFF; DNA: TGTGCCAGCAGCGTCGGGACAGGGAGAACTGAAGCTTTCTTT; size: few; V: TRBV9; D: TRBD1; J: TRBJ1-1
CDR3: CASNTGLGLYSNQPQHF; DNA: TGTGCCAGCAATACCGGGTTGGGTCTTTATAGCAATCAGCCCCAGCATTTT; size: -; V: TRBV28; D: -; J: TRBJ1-5
CDR3: CASSEPGGLYEQYF; DNA: TGCGCCAGCAGTGAGCCCGGGGGACTTTACGAGCAGTACTTC; size: once; V: TRBV10-2; D: -; J: TRBJ2-7
CDR3: CASGGDGGLYEQYF; DNA: TGTGCCAGCGGTGGCGACGGGGGTCTATACGAGCAGTACTTC; size: -; V: TRBV25-1; D: -; J: TRBJ2-7
CDR3: CASMSGRATGELFF; DNA: TGCGCCAGCATGAGCGGGAGGGCCACCGGGGAGCTGTTTTTT; size: -; V: TRBV10-1; D: TRBD2; J: TRBJ2-2
CDR3: CASSEFILSTGGNTEAFF; DNA: TGTGCCAGCAGCGAATTTATCCTTTCCACAGGGGGGAACACTGAAGCTTTCTTT; size: -; V: TRBV6-1; D: TRBD1; J: TRBJ1-1
CDR3: CASSDRGRDSPLHF; DNA: TGTGCCAGCAGTGACAGGGGTAGGGATTCACCCCTCCACTTT; size: once; V: TRBV2; D: -; J: TRBJ1-6
CDR3: CASSQETGGSYEQYF; DNA: TGCGCCAGCAGCCAAGAGACAGGGGGCTCCTACGAGCAGTACTTC; size: -; V: TRBV4-1; D: TRBD1; J: TRBJ2-7
CDR3: CASSLRNSGTQADTQYF; DNA: TGCGCCAGCAGCCTACGTAATAGCGGGACCCAGGCAGATACGCAGTATTTT; size: -; V: TRBV5-1; D: TRBD2; J: TRBJ2-3
CDR3: CASSIGTRGTEAFF; DNA: TGTGCCAGTAGTATAGGGACGCGGGGCACTGAAGCTTTCTTT; size: -; V: TRBV19; D: -; J: TRBJ1-1
CDR3: CASSVDGEGQPQHF; DNA: TGTGCCAGCAGCGTAGACGGGGAGGGCCAGCCCCAGCATTTT; size: -; V: TRBV9; D: -; J: TRBJ1-5
CDR3: CASSQGWASGHNEQFF; DNA: TGCGCCAGCAGCCAAGGGTGGGCTAGCGGACACAATGAGCAGTTCTTC; size: few; V: TRBV4-1; D: TRBD2; J: TRBJ2-1
CDR3: CAWRVTGGFYEQYF; DNA: TGTGCCTGGAGGGTGACAGGGGGATTCTACGAGCAGTACTTC; size: -; V: TRBV30; D: TRBD1; J: TRBJ2-7
CDR3: CASSQDRGITGELFF; DNA: TGCGCCAGCAGCCAGGACAGGGGAATCACCGGGGAGCTGTTTTTT; size: -; V: TRBV5-1; D: TRBD1; J: TRBJ2-2
CDR3: CASNYQPQHF; DNA: TGCGCCAGCAACTATCAGCCCCAGCATTTT; size: -; V: TRBV5-1; D: -; J: TRBJ1-5
CDR3: CASSLGTGASYEQYF; DNA: TGCGCCAGCAGCTTAGGGACAGGAGCATCCTACGAGCAGTACTTC; size: -; V: TRBV5-1; D: TRBD1; J: TRBJ2-7
CDR3: CASSEWAPDRTNQPQHF; DNA: TGTGCCAGCAGTGAATGGGCCCCGGACAGGACTAATCAGCCCCAGCATTTT; size: -; V: TRBV6-1; D: TRBD1; J: TRBJ1-5
CDR3: CAMSGGGYGYTF; DNA: TGTGCCATGTCAGGGGGCGGCTATGGCTACACCTTC; size: -; V: TRBV10-3; D: TRBD1; J: TRBJ1-2
CDR3: CAWSPGNFNQPQHF; DNA: TGTGCCTGGAGTCCAGGGAATTTCAATCAGCCCCAGCATTTT; size: few; V: TRBV30; D: -; J: TRBJ1-5
CDR3: CASSRGGGDEKLFF; DNA: TGTGCCAGCAGCCGGGGTGGGGGGGACGAAAAACTGTTTTTT; size: -; V: TRBV14; D: -; J: TRBJ1-4
CDR3: CASNPEGYSGYNEQFF; DNA: TGTGCCAGCAACCCCGAGGGGTATAGCGGCTACAATGAGCAGTTCTTC; size: -; V: TRBV7-2; D: -; J: TRBJ2-1
CDR3: CASSSPGTGDTEAFF; DNA: TGTGCCAGCAGCAGTCCCGGGACAGGGGACACTGAAGCTTTCTTT; size: -; V: TRBV5-4; D: TRBD1; J: TRBJ1-1
CDR3: CASSPNRNTEAFF; DNA: TGTGCCAGCTCCCCCAACAGGAACACTGAAGCTTTCTTT; size: -; V: TRBV18; D: -; J: TRBJ1-1
CDR3: CASRGTGGSSYNSPLHF; DNA: TGTGCCAGCAGGGGGACAGGGGGCAGCTCCTATAATTCACCCCTCCACTTT; size: -; V: TRBV2; D: TRBD1; J: TRBJ1-6
CDR3: CASNAGSAGNTIYF; DNA: TGTGCCAGCAACGCAGGCAGTGCTGGAAACACCATATATTTT; size: -; V: TRBV9; D: -; J: TRBJ1-3
CDR3: CAWSLGQVQPQHF; DNA: TGTGCCTGGAGTTTGGGACAGGTTCAGCCCCAGCATTTT; size: -; V: TRBV30; D: TRBD1; J: TRBJ1-5
CDR3: CATWDSDTDTQYF; DNA: TGTGCCACCTGGGACAGCGACACAGATACGCAGTATTTT; size: -; V: TRBV18; D: TRBD1; J: TRBJ2-3
CDR3: CASSWAGDRVTGELFF; DNA: TGTGCCAGCAGCTGGGCAGGAGACAGGGTGACCGGGGAGCTGTTTTTT; size: -; V: TRBV5-4; D: TRBD1; J: TRBJ2-2
CDR3: CASSTNRIEFF; DNA: TGTGCCAGCAGCACCAACAGGATAGAGTTCTTC; size: -; V: TRBV7-3; D: -; J: TRBJ2-1
CDR3: CASSHQPGQGQETQYF; DNA: TGCGCCAGCAGCCACCAACCAGGACAGGGACAAGAGACCCAGTACTTC; size: -; V: TRBV4-1; D: TRBD1; J: TRBJ2-5
CDR3: CASRGGRRIVYGYTF; DNA: TGTGCCAGCAGGGGTGGAAGGAGGATCGTCTATGGCTACACCTTC; size: few; V: TRBV2; D: -; J: TRBJ1-2
CDR3: CASSPDRGSYEQYF; DNA: TGTGCCAGCAGCCCGGACAGGGGGTCCTACGAGCAGTACTTC; size: -; V: TRBV7-9; D: TRBD1; J: TRBJ2-7
CDR3: CASSADGLADIQYF; DNA: TGTGCCAGCAGCGCCGACGGACTAGCGGACATTCAGTACTTC; size: -; V: TRBV9; D: TRBD2; J: TRBJ2-4
CDR3: CASSFRGRPTDTQYF; DNA: TGTGCCAGCAGCTTTAGGGGGCGCCCCACAGATACGCAGTATTTT; size: -; V: TRBV5-4; D: TRBD1; J: TRBJ2-3
CDR3: CASSLGGSQYHGYTF; DNA: TGTGCCAGCAGTTTAGGAGGCAGCCAGTACCATGGCTACACCTTC; size: -; V: TRBV28; D: -; J: TRBJ1-2
CDR3: CASSPDLAQYF; DNA: TGTGCCAGCAGCCCCGATCTAGCGCAGTATTTT; size: -; V: TRBV11-2; D: -; J: TRBJ2-3
CDR3: CASSHDRRGPSGELFF; DNA: TGTGCCAGCAGTCACGACAGGCGTGGTCCGTCCGGGGAGCTGTTTTTT; size: few; V: TRBV28; D: -; J: TRBJ2-2
CDR3: CASSFSQATTNEKLFF; DNA: TGTGCCAGCAGTTTCAGCCAGGCTACAACTAATGAAAAACTGTTTTTT; size: -; V: TRBV27; D: -; J: TRBJ1-4
CDR3: CASSPGLAGDEQFF; DNA: TGTGCCAGCAGCCCGGGACTAGCGGGAGATGAGCAGTTCTTC; size: few; V: TRBV7-3; D: TRBD2; J: TRBJ2-1
CDR3: CASSDKGLAGGKETQYF; DNA: TGTGCCAGCAGTGACAAGGGACTAGCGGGAGGGAAAGAGACCCAGTACTTC; size: -; V: TRBV2; D: TRBD2; J: TRBJ2-5
CDR3: CASSFSTGGYEQFF; DNA: TGTGCCAGCAGCTTTTCGACAGGGGGCTATGAGCAGTTCTTC; size: -; V: TRBV5-4; D: TRBD1; J: TRBJ2-1
CDR3: CASRVSGTSGNNEQFF; DNA: TGCGCCAGCAGGGTCTCGGGGACTAGCGGAAACAATGAGCAGTTCTTC; size: -; V: TRBV5-1; D: TRBD2; J: TRBJ2-1
CDR3: CASSSDRVVHNEQFF; DNA: TGTGCCAGTAGTAGCGACAGGGTGGTCCACAATGAGCAGTTCTTC; size: -; V: TRBV19; D: TRBD1; J: TRBJ2-1
CDR3: CASSQYREETQYF; DNA: TGTGCCAGCAGCCAATATAGGGAGGAGACCCAGTACTTC; size: few; V: TRBV14; D: -; J: TRBJ2-5
CDR3: CASSLSRNTEAFF; DNA: TGTGCCAGCAGCTTATCCAGAAACACTGAAGCTTTCTTT; size: -; V: TRBV7-9; D: -; J: TRBJ1-1
CDR3: CASSSTLDGETQYF; DNA: TGTGCCAGCAGCAGTACACTAGATGGAGAGACCCAGTACTTC; size: -; V: TRBV5-4; D: -; J: TRBJ2-5
CDR3: CASSHSGVRETQYF; DNA: TGTGCCAGCAGTCATTCAGGGGTTCGAGAGACCCAGTACTTC; size: -; V: TRBV27; D: -; J: TRBJ2-5
CDR3: CASSLGVAGAYEQYF; DNA: TGTGCCAGCAGCTTAGGGGTAGCGGGTGCCTACGAGCAGTACTTC; size: -; V: TRBV5-4; D: TRBD2; J: TRBJ2-7
CDR3: CASSYSRGAAYEQYF; DNA: TGTGCCAGCAGTTACTCGCGGGGGGCGGCCTACGAGCAGTACTTC; size: few; V: TRBV6-6; D: TRBD2; J: TRBJ2-7